The clone carrying this T cell receptor beta chain turned up a few times. Antigen: not known. This record belongs to a study of T-cell memory formation after mild COVID-19. The germline CDR1 and CDR2 sequences are LGHDT and YNNKEL (reference sequence). The CDR3 consists of 12 residues. V lost 5 bases, J lost 1 base, and 5 bases lay in between. Study-level points and caveats: SARS-CoV-2 specificity was not confirmed for second-wave clones peaking on day 37.

Via MiXCR, TCRdb re-called the 5' RACE reads, giving one row per CDR3 protein. The sample consists of approximately 190,000 distinct CDR3 sequences, 18% of them appearing once. This receptor was obtained from an adult woman who had mild COVID-19 (a few samples of this study predate the infection). Cell type and time point are not known. The chain is built from TRBV3-1 and TRBJ1-1; D gene unclear. Sequenced: PBMCs or a T cell subset sorted from them (not recorded which). The CDR3 is CASSFRNTEAFF. CDR3 nucleotide sequence: TGTGCCAGCAGCTTTAGGAACACTGAAGCTTTCTTT.